The 3 T cell receptor beta chains given below trace back to one sample, sequenced in a study of graft-versus-host responses after intestinal transplantation. Some clones are missing from TCRdb's copy, which holds only in-frame ones; the method was immunoSEQ multiplex PCR. The sample has around 100,000 clones, 85% to 95% seen once. These receptors' targets are unknown. Sequencing used unstimulated CD8+ T cells sorted from spleen or lymph node cells, obtained before transplant. Receptors were obtained from a human donor who was the organ donor for an intestinal transplant.

CDR3 in DNA: TGTGCCAGCATCCTGAGGGGGCATGGACATGGCTACACCTTC. Amino acids: CASILRGHGHGYTF. The gene calls are TRBV27 and TRBJ1-2, with TRBD1 identical over 7 bases. The CDR3 extends over 14 amino acids. Trimming at V came to 7 bases and at J to 6 bases, leaving 11 bases not matched to a gene. Per germline, CDR1 MNHEY and CDR2 SMNVEV (reference sequence).

The rearrangement uses TRBV5-8 and TRBJ1-5; 7 nucleotides line up with TRBD1. The CDR3 has 15 amino acids. Per the germline V gene, CDR1 is SGHTS and CDR2 is YDEGEE. V trimming: 0 bases; J trimming: 1 base; junction bases outside the gene matches: 1. CDR3: CASSLGQGSNQPQHF. DNA for the CDR3: TGTGCCAGCAGCTTGGGACAGGGAAGCAATCAGCCCCAGCATTTT.

The chain combines TRBV4-2 with TRBJ1-1; no definite D call. This CDR3 is 14 amino acids long. Germline assignment: CDR1 LGHNA and CDR2 YNFKEQ. The ends were cut back, 3 bases at V and 0 bases at J, with 8 bases in the middle. CDR3 protein: CASSHLKMNTEAFF. The CDR3 bases are TGTGCCAGCAGCCACCTCAAAATGAACACTGAAGCTTTCTTT.